This T cell receptor beta chain was captured by sequencing in a study of early T cells in non-severe SARS-CoV-2 infection. Study overall: Unsorted whole blood bulk RNA was sequenced, with unpaired chains.

Individual cDNA molecules received unique molecular identifiers. TCRdb itself ran the 5' RACE reads through MiXCR, one entry per CDR3 protein. Of tens of thousands of distinct CDR3 sequences listed, about 6% are singletons. The sequence was obtained from an adult who was a healthcare worker with PCR-confirmed SARS-CoV-2 infection or an uninfected control (not recorded which). This specimen consisted of whole blood, obtained at baseline.

The CDR3 coding sequence is TGTGCCAGCAGTCCCAGGGCCGCTGTGCGTGACAGGGGAGCTTTCTTT. Protein product: CASSPRAAVRDRGAFF. The rearrangement joins TRBV6-6 to TRBJ1-1; 8 bases match TRBD1. The trim removed 5 bases at V and 10 bases at J, leaving 18 bases unmatched. Per germline, CDR1 MNHNY and CDR2 SVGAGI (reference sequence). CDR3 length equals 16 residues.